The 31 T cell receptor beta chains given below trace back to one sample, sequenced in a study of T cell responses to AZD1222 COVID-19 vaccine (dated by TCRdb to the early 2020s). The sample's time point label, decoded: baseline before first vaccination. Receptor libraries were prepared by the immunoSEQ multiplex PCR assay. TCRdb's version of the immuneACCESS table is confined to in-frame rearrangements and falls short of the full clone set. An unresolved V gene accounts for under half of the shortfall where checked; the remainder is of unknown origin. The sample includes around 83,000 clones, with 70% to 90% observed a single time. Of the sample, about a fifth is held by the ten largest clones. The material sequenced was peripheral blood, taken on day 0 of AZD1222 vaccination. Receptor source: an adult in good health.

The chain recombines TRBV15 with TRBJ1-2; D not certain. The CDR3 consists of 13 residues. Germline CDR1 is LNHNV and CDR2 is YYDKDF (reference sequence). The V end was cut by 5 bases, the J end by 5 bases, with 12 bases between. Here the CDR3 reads CATSPGPSYGYTF. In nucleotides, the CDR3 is TGTGCCACCAGCCCGGGTCCGTCGTATGGCTACACCTTC.

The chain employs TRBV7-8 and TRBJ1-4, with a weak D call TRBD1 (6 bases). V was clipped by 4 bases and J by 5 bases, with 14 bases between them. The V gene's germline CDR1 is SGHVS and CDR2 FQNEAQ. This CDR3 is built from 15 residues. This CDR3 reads CASSYLQGINEKLFF. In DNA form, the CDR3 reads TGTGCCAGCAGCTACCTACAGGGAATAAATGAAAAACTGTTTTTT.

The CDR3 sequence is CATSRGQGGREQYF. The CDR3 DNA follows: TGTGCCACCAGCAGAGGACAAGGGGGAAGGGAGCAGTACTTC. This rearrangement joins TRBV15 to TRBJ2-7, with D possibly being TRBD1 (6 bases). The V gene lost 1 base and the J gene lost 7 bases, with 14 bases spanning the gap. Germline V CDR1 and CDR2: LNHNV, YYDKDF (reference sequence). The CDR3 is 14 amino acids. Together with reference TRBV15 and TRBJ2-7, the CDR3 gives the full variable domain: DAMVIQNPRYQVTQFGKPVTLSCSQTLNHNVMYWYQQKSSQAPKLLFHYYDKDFNNEADTPDNFQSRRPNTSFCFLDIRSPGLGDTAMYLCATSRGQGGREQYFGPGTRLTVT.

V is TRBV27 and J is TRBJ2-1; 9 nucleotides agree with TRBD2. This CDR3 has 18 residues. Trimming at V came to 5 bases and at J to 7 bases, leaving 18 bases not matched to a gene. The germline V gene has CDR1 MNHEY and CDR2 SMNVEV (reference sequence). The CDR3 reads CASSPNFPLAGSGNEQFF. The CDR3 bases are TGTGCCAGCAGTCCTAATTTCCCTCTAGCGGGGTCCGGGAATGAGCAGTTCTTC.

CDR3 in amino acids: CASSQRGAYNEQFF. The DNA for the CDR3 is TGTGCCAGCAGCCAGCGGGGGGCCTACAATGAGCAGTTCTTC. The chain couples TRBV3-1 (or the pseudogene TRBV3-2) to TRBJ2-1; 8 bases align to TRBD2. The CDR3 totals 14 residues. Germline CDR1 and CDR2: LGHDT and YNNKEL (reference sequence). J gave up 2 bases and V 3 bases, and 0 bases lay outside the gene matches.

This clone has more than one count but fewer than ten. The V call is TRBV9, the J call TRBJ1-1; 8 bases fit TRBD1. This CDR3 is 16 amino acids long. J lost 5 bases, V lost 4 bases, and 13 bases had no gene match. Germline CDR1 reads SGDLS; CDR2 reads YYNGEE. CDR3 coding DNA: TGTGCCAGCAGCCCGGGGAGGGGACAGGAAGGGACTGAAGCTTTCTTT. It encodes CASSPGRGQEGTEAFF.

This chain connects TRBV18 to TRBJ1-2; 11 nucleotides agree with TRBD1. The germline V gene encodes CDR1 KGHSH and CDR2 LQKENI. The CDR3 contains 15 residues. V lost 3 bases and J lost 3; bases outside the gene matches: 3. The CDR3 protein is CASSPPGQGDYGYTF. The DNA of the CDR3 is TGTGCCAGCTCACCCCCGGGACAGGGGGACTATGGCTACACCTTC.

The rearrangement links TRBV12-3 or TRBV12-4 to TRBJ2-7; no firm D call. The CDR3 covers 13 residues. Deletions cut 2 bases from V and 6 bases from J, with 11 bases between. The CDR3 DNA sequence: TGTGCCAGCAGTTTATGGGGTTCGGGCGAGCAGTACTTC. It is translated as CASSLWGSGEQYF.

The CDR3 sequence is CASRIAGGDEQFF. The DNA for the CDR3 is TGTGCCAGCCGCATAGCGGGAGGGGATGAGCAGTTCTTC. This sequence joins TRBV12-3 or TRBV12-4 and TRBJ2-1; 11 nucleotides line up with TRBD2. The CDR3 covers 13 residues. The V and J ends lost 8 bases and 8 bases, in that order; junction bases with no gene match: 5.

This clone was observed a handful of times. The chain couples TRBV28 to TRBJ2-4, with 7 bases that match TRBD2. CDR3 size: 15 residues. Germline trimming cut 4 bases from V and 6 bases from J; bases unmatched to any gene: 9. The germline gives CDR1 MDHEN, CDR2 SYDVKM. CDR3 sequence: CASSSRGAGLNIQYF. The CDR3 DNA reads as TGTGCCAGCAGTTCCCGTGGAGCGGGGTTAAACATTCAGTACTTC.

CDR3 bases: TGTGCCAGCAGTGCGGACAGGGGAGAGACCCAGTACTTC. Translating it yields CASSADRGETQYF. This chain joins TRBV2 and TRBJ2-5, with TRBD1 matching over 9 bases. The germline V gene encodes CDR1 SNHLY and CDR2 FYNNEI. Losses at the gene ends were 4 bases for V and 4 bases for J; bases not matched to a gene: 1. The CDR3 contains 13 residues.

The CDR3 coding sequence is TGTGCCAGCGGAGGACTAGCGGGTCTCTCCTACGAGCAGTACTTC. This codes for CASGGLAGLSYEQYF. J is TRBJ2-7 and V is TRBV27, with 11 nucleotides matching TRBD2. Germline CDR1 is MNHEY and CDR2 is SMNVEV (reference sequence). The V segment lost 8 bases and the J segment 0 bases; nucleotides outside the gene matches: 6. The CDR3 is 15 amino acids.

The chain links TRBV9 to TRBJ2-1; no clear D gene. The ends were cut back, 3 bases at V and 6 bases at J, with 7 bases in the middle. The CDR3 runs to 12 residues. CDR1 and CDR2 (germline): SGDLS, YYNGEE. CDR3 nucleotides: TGTGCCAGCAGCGCCAGGTTCAATGAGCAGTTCTTC. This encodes CASSARFNEQFF.

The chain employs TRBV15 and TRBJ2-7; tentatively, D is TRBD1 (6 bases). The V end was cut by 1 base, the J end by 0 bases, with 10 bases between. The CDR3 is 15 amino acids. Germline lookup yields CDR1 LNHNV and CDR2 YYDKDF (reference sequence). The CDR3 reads CATSRVDSPSYEQYF. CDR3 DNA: TGTGCCACCAGCAGAGTGGACAGCCCCTCCTACGAGCAGTACTTC.

CDR3 loop: CASSSHWGEQYF. CDR3 sequence (DNA): TGCGCCAGCAGCTCCCATTGGGGGGAGCAGTACTTC. The rearrangement joins TRBV5-1 to TRBJ2-7, with D perhaps TRBD1 or TRBD2 (5 bases each). V was pared by 3 bases and J by 7 bases, with 11 bases between. The length of the CDR3 is 12 residues. Looked up from germline, CDR1 is SGHRS and CDR2 is YFSETQ.

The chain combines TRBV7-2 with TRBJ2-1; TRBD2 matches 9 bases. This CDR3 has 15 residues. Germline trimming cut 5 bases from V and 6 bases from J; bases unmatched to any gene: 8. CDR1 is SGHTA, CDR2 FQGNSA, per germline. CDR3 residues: CASSRGLAVGNEQFF. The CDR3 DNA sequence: TGTGCCAGCAGCCGGGGACTAGCAGTAGGCAATGAGCAGTTCTTC.

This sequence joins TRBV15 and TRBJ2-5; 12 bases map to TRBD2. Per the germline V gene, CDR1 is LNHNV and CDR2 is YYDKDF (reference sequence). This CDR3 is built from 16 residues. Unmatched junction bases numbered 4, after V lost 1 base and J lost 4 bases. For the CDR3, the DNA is TGTGCCACCAGCAGAGGACTAGCGGGGGTATTAGAGACCCAGTACTTC. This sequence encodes CATSRGLAGVLETQYF.

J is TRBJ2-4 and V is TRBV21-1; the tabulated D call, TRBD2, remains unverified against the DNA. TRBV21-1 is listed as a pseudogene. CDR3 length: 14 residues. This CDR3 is CASTRWVCGYIQYF. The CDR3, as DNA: TGTGCCAGCACTCGATGGGTCTGCGGGTACATTCAGTACTTC.

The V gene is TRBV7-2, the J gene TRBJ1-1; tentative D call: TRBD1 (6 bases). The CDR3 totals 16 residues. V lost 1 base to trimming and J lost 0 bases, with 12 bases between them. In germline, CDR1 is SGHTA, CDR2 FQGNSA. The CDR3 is CASSLVSRGVNTEAFF. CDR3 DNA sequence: TGTGCCAGCAGCTTAGTTTCCAGGGGCGTGAACACTGAAGCTTTCTTT.

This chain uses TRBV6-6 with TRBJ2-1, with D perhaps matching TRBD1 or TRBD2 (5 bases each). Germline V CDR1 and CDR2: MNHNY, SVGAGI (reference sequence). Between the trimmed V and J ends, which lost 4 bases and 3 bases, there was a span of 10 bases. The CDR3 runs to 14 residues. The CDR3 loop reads CASSSGTGYNEQFF. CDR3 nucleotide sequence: TGTGCCAGCAGTTCCGGGACCGGCTACAATGAGCAGTTCTTC.

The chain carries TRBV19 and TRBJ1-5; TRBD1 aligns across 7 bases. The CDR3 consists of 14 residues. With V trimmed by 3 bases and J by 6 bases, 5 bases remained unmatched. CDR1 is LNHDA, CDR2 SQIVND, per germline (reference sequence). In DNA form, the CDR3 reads TGTGCCAGTAGTATTGTCCAGGGGGGTCAGCCCCAGCATTTT. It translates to CASSIVQGGQPQHF.

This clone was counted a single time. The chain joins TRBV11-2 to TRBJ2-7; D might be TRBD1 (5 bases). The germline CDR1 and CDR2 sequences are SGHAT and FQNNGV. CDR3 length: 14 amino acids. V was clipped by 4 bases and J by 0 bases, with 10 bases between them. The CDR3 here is CASSSKTDSYEQYF. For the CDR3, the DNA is TGTGCCAGCAGCTCTAAGACAGACTCCTACGAGCAGTACTTC.

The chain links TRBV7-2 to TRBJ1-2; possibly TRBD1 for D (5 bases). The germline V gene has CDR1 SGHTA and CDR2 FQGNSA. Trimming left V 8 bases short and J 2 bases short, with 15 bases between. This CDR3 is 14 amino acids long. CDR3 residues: CASHRRGGNYGYTF. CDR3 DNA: TGTGCCAGCCACCGAAGGGGAGGGAACTATGGCTACACCTTC.

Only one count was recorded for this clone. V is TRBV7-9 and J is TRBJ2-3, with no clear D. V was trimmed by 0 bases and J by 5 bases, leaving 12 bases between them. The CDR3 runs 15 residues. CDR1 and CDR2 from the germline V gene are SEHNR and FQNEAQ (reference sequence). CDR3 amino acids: CASSLALGSQDTQYF. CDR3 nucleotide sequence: TGTGCCAGCAGCTTAGCGCTCGGATCTCAAGATACGCAGTATTTT. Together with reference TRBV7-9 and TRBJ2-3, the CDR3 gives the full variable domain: DTGVSQNPRHKITKRGQNVTFRCDPISEHNRLYWYRQTLGQGPEFLTYFQNEAQLEKSRLLSDRFSAERPKGSFSTLEIQRTEQGDSAMYLCASSLALGSQDTQYFGPGTRLTVL.

Written as DNA, the CDR3 is TGTGCCAGCAGCCGGGACGGAGTCCAGCCCCAGCATTTT. It encodes CASSRDGVQPQHF. The genes are TRBV7-2 and TRBJ1-5; possible D gene TRBD1, 5 bases. This CDR3 is 13 amino acids long. Deletions cut 5 bases from V and 7 bases from J, with 12 bases between. Germline assignment: CDR1 SGHTA and CDR2 FQGNSA.

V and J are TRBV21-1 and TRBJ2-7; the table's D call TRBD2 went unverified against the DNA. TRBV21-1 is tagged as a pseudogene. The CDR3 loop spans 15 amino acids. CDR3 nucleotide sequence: TGTGCCAGCACCCCACGGCGGGAGAGAAAGGACGAGCAGTACTTC. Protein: CASTPRRERKDEQYF.

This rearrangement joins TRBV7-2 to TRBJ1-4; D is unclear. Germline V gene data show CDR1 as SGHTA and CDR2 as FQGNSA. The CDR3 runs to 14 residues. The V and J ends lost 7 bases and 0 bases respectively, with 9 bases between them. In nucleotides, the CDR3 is TGTGCCAGCAAGGAGGTCGCAACTAATGAAAAACTGTTTTTT. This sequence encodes CASKEVATNEKLFF.

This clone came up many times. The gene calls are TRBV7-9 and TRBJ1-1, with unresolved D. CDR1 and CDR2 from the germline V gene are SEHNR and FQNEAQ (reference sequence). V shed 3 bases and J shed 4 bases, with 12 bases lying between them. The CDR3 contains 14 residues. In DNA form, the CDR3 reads TGTGCCAGCAGCTTTGTAGTGGGGAGCACTGAAGCTTTCTTT. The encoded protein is CASSFVVGSTEAFF.

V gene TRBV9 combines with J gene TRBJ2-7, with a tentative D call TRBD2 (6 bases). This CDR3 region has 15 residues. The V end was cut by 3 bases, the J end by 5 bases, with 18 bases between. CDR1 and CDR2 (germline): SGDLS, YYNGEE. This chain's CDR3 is CASSALGGTSDEQYF. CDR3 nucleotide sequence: TGTGCCAGCAGCGCCCTGGGGGGTACCTCTGACGAGCAGTACTTC. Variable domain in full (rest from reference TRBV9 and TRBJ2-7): DSGVTQTPKHLITATGQRVTLRCSPRSGDLSVYWYQQSLDQGLQFLIQYYNGEERAKGNILERFSAQQFPDLHSELNLSSLELGDSALYFCASSALGGTSDEQYFGPGTRLTVT.

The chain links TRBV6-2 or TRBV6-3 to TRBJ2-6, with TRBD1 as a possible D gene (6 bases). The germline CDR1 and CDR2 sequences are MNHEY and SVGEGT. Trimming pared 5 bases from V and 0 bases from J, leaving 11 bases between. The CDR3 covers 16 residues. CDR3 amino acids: CASSQDRSSGANVLTF. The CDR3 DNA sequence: TGTGCCAGCAGTCAGGACAGAAGCTCTGGGGCCAACGTCCTGACTTTC.

CDR3 loop: CASSPQDRAYNSPLHF. In DNA form, the CDR3 reads TGTGCCAGCAGCCCCCAGGACAGGGCGTATAATTCACCCCTCCACTTT. The rearrangement links TRBV12-1 to TRBJ1-6; the D call in the table, TRBD1, was not verified against the DNA. TRBV12-1 is reported as a pseudogene. The CDR3 is made up of 16 amino acids.